The entry below gives a single T cell receptor (beta chain) sequence along with its context. Antigen: not known. The junction shows a germline mismatch at one end, possibly a read error. The CDR3 regions of TCR beta were amplified from RNA transcripts. A set of HTBI primers served as the primers for a first-round RT-PCR of the TCR CDR3. TCRdb re-called the multiplex PCR reads through MiXCR, storing one row per CDR3 protein. The profile shows about 840,000 distinct CDR3 sequences, 38% of them singletons. The data stem from a study of T cells in Graves' hyperthyroidism and ophthalmopathy. Graves' hyperthyroidism was deemed stable given no ophthalmopathy progression within 18 months. Exclusion of patients followed from uncontrolled infection, other autoimmune disease, pregnancy or lactation. Clinical symptoms, serum thyroxine and TRAb, thyroid ultrasound and orbital computed tomography together formed the diagnostic basis.

Overall study findings and caveats: Prediction of ophthalmopathy progression came a median approximately 7 months pre-onset.

The germline gives CDR1 DFQATT, CDR2 SNEGSKA (reference sequence). This CDR3 has 14 amino acids. The rearrangement joins TRBV20-1 to TRBJ2-7, with D perhaps TRBD1 (5 bases). Sequencing used blood. The sequence was collected from a man in his late teens or twenties with Graves' hyperthyroidism. The CDR3 DNA follows: TGCAGTGCTAGAGGGCGGCAGGGTATCTACGAGCAGTGCTTC. It encodes CSARGRQGIYEQCF.